The entry below gives a single TCR beta chain sequence along with its context. The antigen remains undetermined. The data were obtained in a study of cytomegalovirus exposure and HLA in healthy donors. Findings and caveats of the study: About 180 TCR beta chains were listed as cytomegalovirus-associated.

PCR amplification relied on 60 Vbeta primers (plus 13 Jbeta primers). TCRdb's copy holds only in-frame clones and misses some; the assay was immunoSEQ multiplex PCR. The repertoire holds approximately 220,000 clones, with over 60% as singletons. V dropped 5 bases and J dropped 2 bases, with 27 bases sitting between them. The CDR3 is 19 amino acids. Germline CDR1 MDHEN, CDR2 SYDVKM. The TCR comes from a man aged 35 to 55 in good health and CMV-seronegative. The chain links TRBV28 to TRBJ2-5; perhaps TRBD1 as D (6 bases). Sequenced material: PBMCs. The CDR3 is CASSVPWGQLTSRQETQYF. As DNA, the CDR3 is TGTGCCAGCAGTGTACCCTGGGGACAACTCACTTCTCGGCAAGAGACCCAGTACTTC.